This T cell receptor beta chain was sequenced during a study of beta chain features in type 1 diabetes. Investigators reverse transcribed all isolated RNA, so they sequenced expressed TCRB transcripts. Here immunoSEQ multiplex PCR was the method, and the copy in TCRdb shows in-frame clones only, minus some. The table lists some 63,000 clones, around three fifths of them singletons. By sample fraction, this clone is medium-sized. The length of the CDR3 is 14 residues. The junction had 1 base not matched to a gene; V was cut back by 4 bases and J by 2 bases. The germline gives CDR1 SQVTM, CDR2 ANQGSEA. This receptor was obtained from a woman between 18 and 29 years old in good health. The V gene is TRBV29-1, the J gene TRBJ2-5, with TRBD2 identical over 13 bases. The sample taken for sequencing was Tregs from blood. The CDR3 coding sequence is TGCAGCGTTGGACTAGCGGGAGGACAAGAGACCCAGTACTTC. This translates into CSVGLAGGQETQYF.